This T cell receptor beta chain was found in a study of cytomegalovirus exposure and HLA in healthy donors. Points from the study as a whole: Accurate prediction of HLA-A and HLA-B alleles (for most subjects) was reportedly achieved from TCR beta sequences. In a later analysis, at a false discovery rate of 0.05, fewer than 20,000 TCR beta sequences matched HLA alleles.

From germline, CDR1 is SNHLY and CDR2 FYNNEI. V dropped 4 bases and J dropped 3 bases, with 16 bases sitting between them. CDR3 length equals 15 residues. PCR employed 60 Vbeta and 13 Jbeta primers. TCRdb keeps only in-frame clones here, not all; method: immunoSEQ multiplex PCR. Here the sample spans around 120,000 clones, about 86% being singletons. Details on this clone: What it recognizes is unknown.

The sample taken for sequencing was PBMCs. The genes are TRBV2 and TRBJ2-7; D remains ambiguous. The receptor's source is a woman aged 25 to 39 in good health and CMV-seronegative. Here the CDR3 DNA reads TGTGCCAGCAGTGGTAGCTTCTCCCGTAGCTACGAGCAGTACTTC. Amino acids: CASSGSFSRSYEQYF.